This is a list of T cell receptor beta chains from one sample in a study of Ad26.COV2.S vaccination and SARS-CoV-2 variants. TCRdb's table, derived via immunoSEQ multiplex PCR, lists solely in-frame clones and lacks some. The sample lists some 340,000 clones, roughly 86% occurring once. Sequencing used peripheral blood, obtained in a trial of Ad26.COV2.S vaccine versus placebo. Every receptor here comes from a person aged 18-60 years who received the Ad26.COV2.S COVID-19 vaccine or a placebo. Both conserved end residues are part of each CDR3. D genes are given only for firm matches. Clone size is given for some rows only: seen once, a few or many times, or a class if the clone is expanded.

abundance	j_gene	v_gene	d_gene	CDR3aa	CDR3nt
-	TRBJ2-6	TRBV27	TRBD1	CASSLTRRQGRGLAGANVLTF	TGTGCCAGCAGTCTAACCCGCCGACAGGGACGGGGCTTAGCTGGGGCCAACGTCCTGACTTTC
-	TRBJ1-6	TRBV30	-	CAWSVQGSSYNSPLHF	TGTGCCTGGAGTGTACAGGGTAGCTCCTATAATTCACCCCTCCACTTT
-	TRBJ2-3	TRBV11-3	-	CASSLGQPRADTQYF	TGTGCCAGCAGCCTCGGACAGCCTCGAGCAGATACGCAGTATTTT
-	TRBJ1-2	TRBV7-8	-	CASSLQNRALNYGYTF	TGTGCCAGCAGCTTACAGAACAGGGCCCTCAACTATGGCTACACCTTC
-	TRBJ2-3	TRBV3-1/TRBV3-2	-	CASSLSYTPTDTQYF	TGTGCCAGCAGCCTTTCCTACACACCCACAGATACGCAGTATTTT
-	TRBJ1-1	TRBV7-2	-	CASSYLNTEAFF	TGTGCCAGCAGTTACTTGAACACTGAAGCTTTCTTT
-	TRBJ2-1	TRBV18	-	CASSPPTPVTAPGFF	TGTGCCAGCTCACCTCCAACTCCCGTGACCGCCCCCGGGTTCTTC
-	TRBJ2-1	TRBV7-3	-	CASSLGTNSNEQFF	TGTGCCAGCAGCCTCGGGACAAATTCCAATGAGCAGTTCTTC
-	TRBJ1-1	TRBV5-6	-	CASSLEVGRVGTEAFF	TGTGCCAGCAGCTTGGAAGTAGGGCGAGTCGGCACTGAAGCTTTCTTT
-	TRBJ2-7	TRBV7-2	-	CASSSPLTYEQYF	TGTGCCAGCAGCTCCCCCCTAACCTACGAGCAGTACTTC
-	TRBJ2-7	TRBV14	TRBD1	CASSHGQGRVGQYF	TGTGCCAGCAGCCACGGACAGGGTAGGGTTGGGCAGTACTTC
-	TRBJ2-7	TRBV5-1	-	CASSSTPSYEQYF	TGCGCCAGCAGCTCTACACCATCCTACGAGCAGTACTTC
-	TRBJ1-5	TRBV7-2	-	CASSLSGPNNQPQHF	TGTGCCAGCAGCCTATCTGGGCCTAACAATCAGCCCCAGCATTTT
-	TRBJ1-5	TRBV7-9	-	CASSPGTSQNQPQHF	TGTGCCAGCAGCCCCGGGACATCGCAGAATCAGCCCCAGCATTTT
-	TRBJ2-3	TRBV13	-	CASSFHRTVADTQYF	TGTGCCAGCAGCTTTCACCGGACAGTGGCAGATACGCAGTATTTT
-	TRBJ2-7	TRBV11-2	TRBD1	CASSSPVQGDYEQYF	TGTGCCAGCAGCTCCCCTGTCCAGGGGGACTACGAGCAGTACTTC
-	TRBJ2-6	TRBV6-5	-	CASSYQGSSGANVLTF	TGTGCCAGCAGTTACCAGGGAAGCTCTGGGGCCAACGTCCTGACTTTC
once	TRBJ2-3	TRBV10-2	-	CASSEADTQYF	TGCGCCAGCAGTGAAGCAGATACGCAGTATTTT
-	TRBJ2-5	TRBV12-3/TRBV12-4	TRBD2	CASTILAEETQYF	TGTGCCAGCACCATACTAGCGGAAGAGACCCAGTACTTC
once	TRBJ1-1	TRBV6-2/TRBV6-3	-	CASSLRENTEAFF	TGTGCCAGCAGCCTACGGGAGAACACTGAAGCTTTCTTT
-	TRBJ1-5	TRBV19	TRBD1	CASRPGQIYSNQPQHF	TGTGCCAGTAGACCGGGACAGATTTATAGCAATCAGCCCCAGCATTTT
-	TRBJ2-3	TRBV7-3	-	CASSVSWTLSTDTQYF	TGTGCCAGCAGCGTAAGTTGGACCCTCAGCACAGATACGCAGTATTTT
-	TRBJ2-5	TRBV4-3	TRBD2	CASSYGGETQYF	TGCGCCAGCAGCTACGGGGGGGAGACCCAGTACTTC
-	TRBJ1-2	TRBV30	-	CAWSLRRGGYTF	TGTGCCTGGAGCTTGAGACGGGGTGGCTACACCTTC
once	TRBJ1-1	TRBV2	TRBD1	CASMGDRGEAFF	TGTGCCAGCATGGGGGACAGGGGTGAAGCTTTCTTT
-	TRBJ2-3	TRBV18	-	CASSPPPPDTQYF	TGTGCCAGCTCACCACCCCCGCCAGATACGCAGTATTTT
-	TRBJ1-4	TRBV3-1/TRBV3-2	-	CASSQDDFGRGSRSTNEKLFF	TGTGCCAGCAGCCAAGACGATTTCGGCAGAGGGTCGCGTTCAACTAATGAAAAACTGTTTTTT
-	TRBJ2-5	TRBV5-1	TRBD2	CASSEGGLAGRGETQYF	TGCGCCAGCAGTGAGGGCGGACTAGCGGGGCGTGGGGAGACCCAGTACTTC
-	TRBJ1-1	TRBV23-1	-	CASSQSGGRALGRTEAFF	TGCGCCAGCAGTCAATCAGGGGGTCGGGCTTTGGGTAGGACTGAAGCTTTCTTT
few	TRBJ2-5	TRBV6-2/TRBV6-3	-	CASSSRLGGETQYF	TGTGCCAGCAGTTCTCGACTAGGTGGGGAGACCCAGTACTTC